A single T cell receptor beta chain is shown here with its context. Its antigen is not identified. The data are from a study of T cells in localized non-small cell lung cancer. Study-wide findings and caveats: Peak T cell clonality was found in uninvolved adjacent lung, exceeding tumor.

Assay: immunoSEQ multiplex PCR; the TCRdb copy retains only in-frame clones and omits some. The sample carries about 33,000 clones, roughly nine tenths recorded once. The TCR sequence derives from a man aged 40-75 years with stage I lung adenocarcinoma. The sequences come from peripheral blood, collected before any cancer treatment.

The CDR3 spells CASSVDGSLLNTEAFF. The CDR3 DNA reads TGTGCCAGCAGCGTAGATGGCTCCCTGCTGAACACTGAAGCTTTCTTT. The rearrangement uses TRBV9 and TRBJ1-1, with no clear D. The CDR3 length is 16 residues. V was pared by 0 bases and J by 0 bases, with 12 bases between. CDR1 SGDLS and CDR2 YYNGEE come from the germline V gene.